This TCR beta chain was recorded in a study of blood T cell repertoires in COVID-19. Study context: The origin of the acute and convalescent COVID-19 samples was the United States, Italy and Spain. Sources were T cells, B-cell-depleted T cells, or PBMCs; the material itself was cDNA or gDNA.

Original methodology: Using reference gene primer amplification, nucleated cell counts were estimated. Measured with immunoSEQ multiplex PCR; TCRdb has only the in-frame clones, and not every one. That table gives V, J and clone size, and the DNA gave D and trimming. The data hold approximately 46,000 clones, with roughly nine tenths observed a single time. The junction had 4 bases not matched to a gene; V was cut back by 2 bases and J by 0 bases. Per germline, CDR1 SGHVS and CDR2 FQNEAQ. This CDR3 contains 16 residues. The TCR comes from a man between 65 and 85 years old with active COVID-19. Specimen: peripheral blood. The genes are TRBV7-8 and TRBJ2-7; 10 nucleotides line up with TRBD1. The CDR3 loop reads CASSLRGQGHSYEQYF. DNA for the CDR3: TGTGCCAGCAGCTTAAGGGGACAGGGGCACTCCTACGAGCAGTACTTC. The full variable domain, in which reference TRBV7-8 and TRBJ2-7 provide the parts outside the CDR3, is GAGVSQSPRYKVAKRGQDVALRCDPISGHVSLFWYQQALGQGPEFLTYFQNEAQLDKSGLPSDRFFAERPEGSVSTLKIQRTQQEDSAVYLCASSLRGQGHSYEQYFGPGTRLTVT.